This T cell receptor delta chain emerged from a study of gamma-delta chains in newborns, infants, children. Study background: Microbial exposure reportedly drives polyclonal innate γδ T cell expansion after birth.

This CDR3 has 21 residues. In germline, CDR1 is TSWWSYY, CDR2 QGS. V shed 2 bases and J 1 base; nucleotides not matched to a gene: 19. TCRdb fed the reads to CATT. The profile shows roughly 2,000 delta-chain clones, about 1.6% of them singletons. This clone has just a few counts. The protein TCRdb gives is from a much larger clone and does not agree with this DNA's translation at residue 7, likely a read error; the protein shown here comes from the DNA. The source material was blood. The V and J genes are TRDV1 and TRDJ1; 10 positions agree with TRDD3. The sequence came from a child who was a newborn, infant or young child, either healthy, febrile or measles-vaccinated (not recorded which). CDR3 nucleotide sequence: TGTGCTCTTGGGGAAGTCTCTTTTTACTGGGGGATTTCGCGATCCACCGATAAACTCATCTTT. This gives the protein CALGEVSFYWGISRSTDKLIF.